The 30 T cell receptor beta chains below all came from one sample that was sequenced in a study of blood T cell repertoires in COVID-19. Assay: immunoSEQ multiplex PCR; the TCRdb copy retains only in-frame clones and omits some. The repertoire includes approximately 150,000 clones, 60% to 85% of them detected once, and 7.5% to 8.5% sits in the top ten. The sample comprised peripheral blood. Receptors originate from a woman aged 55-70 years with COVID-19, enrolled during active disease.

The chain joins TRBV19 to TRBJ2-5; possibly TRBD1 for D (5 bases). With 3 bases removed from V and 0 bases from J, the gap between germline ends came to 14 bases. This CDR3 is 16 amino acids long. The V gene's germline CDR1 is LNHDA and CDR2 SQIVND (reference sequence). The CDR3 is CASSMGQGSYQETQYF. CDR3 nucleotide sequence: TGTGCCAGTAGTATGGGGCAGGGCTCGTACCAAGAGACCCAGTACTTC. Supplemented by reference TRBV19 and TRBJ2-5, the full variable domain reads DGGITQSPKYLFRKEGQNVTLSCEQNLNHDAMYWYRQDPGQGLRLIYYSQIVNDFQKGDIAEGYSVSREKKESFPLTVTSAQKNPTAFYLCASSMGQGSYQETQYFGPGTRLLVL.

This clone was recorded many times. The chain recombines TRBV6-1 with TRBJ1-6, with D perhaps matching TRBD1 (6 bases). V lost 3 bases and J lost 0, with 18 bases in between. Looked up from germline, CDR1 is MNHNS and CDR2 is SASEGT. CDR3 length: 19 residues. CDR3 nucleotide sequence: TGTGCCAGCAGTGATGCGCTCCCGGACAGAAGCTCCTATAATTCACCCCTCCACTTT. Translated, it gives CASSDALPDRSSYNSPLHF.

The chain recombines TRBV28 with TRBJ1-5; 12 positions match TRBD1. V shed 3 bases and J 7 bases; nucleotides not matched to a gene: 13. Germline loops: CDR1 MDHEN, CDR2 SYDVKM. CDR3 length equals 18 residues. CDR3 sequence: CASSFIMGTGGAGQPQHF. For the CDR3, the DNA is TGTGCCAGCAGTTTCATCATGGGGACAGGGGGCGCGGGGCAGCCCCAGCATTTT.

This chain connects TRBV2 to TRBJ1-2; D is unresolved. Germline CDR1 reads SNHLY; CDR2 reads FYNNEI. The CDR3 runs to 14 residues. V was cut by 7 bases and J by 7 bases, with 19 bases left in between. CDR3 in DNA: TGTGCCAGCATTGTTGGGCTAGCCATTGGTGGCTACACCTTC. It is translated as CASIVGLAIGGYTF.

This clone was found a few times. The CDR3 bases are TGTGCCACCAGTGACCCCCGGGGTAGTTCGGCCATAAATGAGCAGTTCTTC. Translated: CATSDPRGSSAINEQFF. V gene TRBV24-1 combines with J gene TRBJ2-1; D is possibly TRBD2 (5 bases). Trimming stripped 4 bases from V and 7 bases from J, with 22 bases between. Germline values: CDR1 KGHDR, CDR2 SFDVKD. This CDR3 has 17 residues.

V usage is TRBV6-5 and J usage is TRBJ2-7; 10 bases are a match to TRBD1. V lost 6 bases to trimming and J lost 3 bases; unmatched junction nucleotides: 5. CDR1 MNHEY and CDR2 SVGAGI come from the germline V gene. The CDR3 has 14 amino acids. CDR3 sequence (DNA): TGTGCCAGCAGCGGGACAGGGGCTAACTACGAGCAGTACTTC. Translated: CASSGTGANYEQYF.

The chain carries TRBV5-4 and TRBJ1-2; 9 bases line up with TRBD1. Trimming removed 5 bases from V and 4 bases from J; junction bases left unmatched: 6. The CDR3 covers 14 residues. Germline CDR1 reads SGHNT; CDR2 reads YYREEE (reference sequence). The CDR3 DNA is TGTGCCAGCAGTGGGACAGGGTTAAGCTATGGCTACACCTTC. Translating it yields CASSGTGLSYGYTF.

CDR3 sequence: CASNGFRQGDTEAFF. The CDR3 nucleotides are TGTGCCAGTAACGGGTTTCGACAGGGGGACACTGAAGCTTTCTTT. The chain carries TRBV19 and TRBJ1-1; 9 nucleotides line up with TRBD1. Per the germline V gene, CDR1 is LNHDA and CDR2 is SQIVND (reference sequence). The CDR3 length is 15 residues. Trimming removed 7 bases from V and 3 bases from J; junction bases left unmatched: 9.

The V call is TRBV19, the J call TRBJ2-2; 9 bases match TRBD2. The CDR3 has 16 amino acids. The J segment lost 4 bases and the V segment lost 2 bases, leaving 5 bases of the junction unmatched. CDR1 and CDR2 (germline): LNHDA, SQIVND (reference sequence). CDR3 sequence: CASSIPAGGSTGELFF. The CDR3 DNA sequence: TGTGCCAGTAGTATACCCGCGGGAGGGAGCACCGGGGAGCTGTTTTTT.

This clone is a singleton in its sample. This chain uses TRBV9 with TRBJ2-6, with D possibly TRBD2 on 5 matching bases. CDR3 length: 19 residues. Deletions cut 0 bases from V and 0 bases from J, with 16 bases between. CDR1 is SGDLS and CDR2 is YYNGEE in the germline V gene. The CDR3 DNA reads TGTGCCAGCAGCGTAGTAGAGAGACGGGAAAGCTCTGGGGCCAACGTCCTGACTTTC. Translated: CASSVVERRESSGANVLTF.

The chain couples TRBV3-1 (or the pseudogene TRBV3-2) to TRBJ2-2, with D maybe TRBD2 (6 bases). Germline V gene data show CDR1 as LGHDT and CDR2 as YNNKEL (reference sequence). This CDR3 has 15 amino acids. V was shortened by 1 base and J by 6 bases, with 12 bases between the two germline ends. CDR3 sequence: CASSQVRLGPGELFF. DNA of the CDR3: TGTGCCAGCAGCCAAGTGAGACTAGGACCCGGGGAGCTGTTTTTT.

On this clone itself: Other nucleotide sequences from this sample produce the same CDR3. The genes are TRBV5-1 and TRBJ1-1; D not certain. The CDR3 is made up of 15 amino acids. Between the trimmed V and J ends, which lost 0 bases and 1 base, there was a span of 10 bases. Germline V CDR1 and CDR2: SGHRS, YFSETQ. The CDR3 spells CASSLDGRPNTEAFF. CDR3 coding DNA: TGCGCCAGCAGCTTGGATGGCAGGCCGAACACTGAAGCTTTCTTT.

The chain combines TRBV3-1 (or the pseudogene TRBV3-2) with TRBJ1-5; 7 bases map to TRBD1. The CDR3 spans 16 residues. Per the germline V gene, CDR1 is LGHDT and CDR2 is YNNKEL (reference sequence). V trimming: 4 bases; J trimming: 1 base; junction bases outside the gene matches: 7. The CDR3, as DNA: TGTGCCAGCAGCCTAGGAAACAGGGGAAGCAATCAGCCCCAGCATTTT. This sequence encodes CASSLGNRGSNQPQHF.

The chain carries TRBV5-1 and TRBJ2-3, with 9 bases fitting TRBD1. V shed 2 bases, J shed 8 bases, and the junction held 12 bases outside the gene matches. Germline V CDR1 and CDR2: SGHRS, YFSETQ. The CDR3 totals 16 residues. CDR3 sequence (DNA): TGCGCCAGCAGCTTTGGACAGGGGAATGTTTATAGTACGCAGTATTTT. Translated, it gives CASSFGQGNVYSTQYF.

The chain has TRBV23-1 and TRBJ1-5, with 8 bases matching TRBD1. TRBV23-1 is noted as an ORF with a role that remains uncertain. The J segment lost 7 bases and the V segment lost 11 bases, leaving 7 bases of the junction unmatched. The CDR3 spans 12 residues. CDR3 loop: CALDRGDQPQHF. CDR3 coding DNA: TGCGCCCTTGACAGGGGTGACCAGCCCCAGCATTTT.

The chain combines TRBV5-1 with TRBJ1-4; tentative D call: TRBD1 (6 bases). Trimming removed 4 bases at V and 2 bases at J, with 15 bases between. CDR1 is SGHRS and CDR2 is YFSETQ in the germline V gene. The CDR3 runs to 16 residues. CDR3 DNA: TGCGCCAGCAGCCCACAGGGCCGGTCCACTAATGAAAAACTGTTTTTT. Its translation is CASSPQGRSTNEKLFF. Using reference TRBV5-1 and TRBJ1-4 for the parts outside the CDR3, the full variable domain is KAGVTQTPRYLIKTRGQQVTLSCSPISGHRSVSWYQQTPGQGLQFLFEYFSETQRNKGNFPGRFSGRQFSNSRSEMNVSTLELGDSALYLCASSPQGRSTNEKLFFGSGTQLSVL.

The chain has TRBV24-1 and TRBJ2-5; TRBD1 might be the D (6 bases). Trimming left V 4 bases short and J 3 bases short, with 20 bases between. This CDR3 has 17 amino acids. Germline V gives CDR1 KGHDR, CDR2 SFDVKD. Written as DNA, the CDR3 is TGTGCCACCAGTGACCCCTTTCCGGGACAAGGAGAAGAGACCCAGTACTTC. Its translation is CATSDPFPGQGEETQYF.

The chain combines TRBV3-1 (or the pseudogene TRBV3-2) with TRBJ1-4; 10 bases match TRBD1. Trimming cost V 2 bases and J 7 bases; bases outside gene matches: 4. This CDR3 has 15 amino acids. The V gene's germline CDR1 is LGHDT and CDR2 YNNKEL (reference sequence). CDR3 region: CASSQQTGGSEKLFF. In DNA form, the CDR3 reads TGTGCCAGCAGCCAACAGACAGGGGGCAGTGAAAAACTGTTTTTT.

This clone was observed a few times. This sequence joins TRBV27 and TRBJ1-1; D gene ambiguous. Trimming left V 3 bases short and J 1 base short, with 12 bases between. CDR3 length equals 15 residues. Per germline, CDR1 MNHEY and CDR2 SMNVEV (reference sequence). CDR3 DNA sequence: TGTGCCAGCAGTTTGATTTTGGCAGGGAACACTGAAGCTTTCTTT. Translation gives CASSLILAGNTEAFF.

Here the CDR3 DNA reads TGTGCCAGCAGCTTAGAACTAGCGAGGGAGCAGTACTTC. It codes for CASSLELAREQYF. The V gene is TRBV7-6, the J gene TRBJ2-7, with 7 bases matching TRBD2. Germline CDR1 is SGHVS and CDR2 is FNYEAQ. The CDR3 extends over 13 amino acids. V lost 1 base and J lost 7; bases outside the gene matches: 4.

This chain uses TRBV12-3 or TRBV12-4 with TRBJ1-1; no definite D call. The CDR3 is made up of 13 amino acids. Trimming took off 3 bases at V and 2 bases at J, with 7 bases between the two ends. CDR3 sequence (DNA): TGTGCCAGCAGTTTTAAAGCAAACACTGAAGCTTTCTTT. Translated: CASSFKANTEAFF.

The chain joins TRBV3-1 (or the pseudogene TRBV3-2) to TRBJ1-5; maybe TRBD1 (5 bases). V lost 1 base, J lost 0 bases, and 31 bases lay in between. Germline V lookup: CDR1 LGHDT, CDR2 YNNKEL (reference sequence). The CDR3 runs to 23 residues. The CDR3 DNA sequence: TGTGCCAGCAGCCAAGTGAACGGATCAACCCCGGGTCGGGGGAGCCCTAGCAATCAGCCCCAGCATTTT. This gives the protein CASSQVNGSTPGRGSPSNQPQHF.

The CDR3 region is CSASFGSTDTQYF. CDR3 nucleotides: TGCAGTGCTAGTTTCGGGAGCACAGATACGCAGTATTTT. The genes are TRBV20-1 and TRBJ2-3, with D uncertain. Deletions cut 3 bases from V and 0 bases from J, with 7 bases between. CDR1 DFQATT and CDR2 SNEGSKA come from the germline V gene (reference sequence). The CDR3 spans 13 residues.

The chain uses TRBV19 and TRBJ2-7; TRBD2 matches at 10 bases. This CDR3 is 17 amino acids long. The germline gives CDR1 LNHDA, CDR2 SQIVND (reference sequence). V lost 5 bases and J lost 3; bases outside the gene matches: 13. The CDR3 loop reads CASSGGMASGSIYEQYF. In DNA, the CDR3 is TGTGCCAGTAGTGGGGGGATGGCTAGCGGGAGTATCTACGAGCAGTACTTC.

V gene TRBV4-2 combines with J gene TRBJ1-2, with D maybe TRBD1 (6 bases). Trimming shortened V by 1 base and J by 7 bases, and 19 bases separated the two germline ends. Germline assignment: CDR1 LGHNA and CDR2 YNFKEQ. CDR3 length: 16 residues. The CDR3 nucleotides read TGTGCCAGCAGCCAAGCGAAGGGGGTCTCCAAAGGTGGCTACACCTTC. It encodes CASSQAKGVSKGGYTF.

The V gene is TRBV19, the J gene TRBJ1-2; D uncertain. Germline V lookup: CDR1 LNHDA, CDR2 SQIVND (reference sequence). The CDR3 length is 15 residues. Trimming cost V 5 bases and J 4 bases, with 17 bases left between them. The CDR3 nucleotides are TGTGCCAGTAGTGCGGGCCAGGAGCGGTCCTATGGCTACACCTTC. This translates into CASSAGQERSYGYTF.

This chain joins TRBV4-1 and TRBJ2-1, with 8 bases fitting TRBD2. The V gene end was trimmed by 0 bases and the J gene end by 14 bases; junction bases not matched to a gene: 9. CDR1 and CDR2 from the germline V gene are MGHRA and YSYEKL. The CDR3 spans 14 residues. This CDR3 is CASSQDRTGGPEFF. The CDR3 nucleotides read TGCGCCAGCAGCCAAGATCGAACGGGAGGGCCGGAGTTCTTC.

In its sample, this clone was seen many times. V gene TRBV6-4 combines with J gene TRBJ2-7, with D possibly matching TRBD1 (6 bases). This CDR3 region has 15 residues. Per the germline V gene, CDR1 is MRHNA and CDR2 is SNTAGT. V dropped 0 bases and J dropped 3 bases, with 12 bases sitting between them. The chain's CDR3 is CASSDSWTALYEQYV. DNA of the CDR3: TGTGCCAGCAGTGACTCCTGGACAGCCCTCTACGAGCAGTACGTC.

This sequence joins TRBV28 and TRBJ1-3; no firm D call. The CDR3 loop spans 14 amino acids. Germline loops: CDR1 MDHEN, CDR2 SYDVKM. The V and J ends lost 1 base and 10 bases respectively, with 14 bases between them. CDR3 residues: CASSLYEGSGTIYF. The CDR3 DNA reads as TGTGCCAGCAGTTTATATGAGGGTTCGGGTACCATATATTTT.

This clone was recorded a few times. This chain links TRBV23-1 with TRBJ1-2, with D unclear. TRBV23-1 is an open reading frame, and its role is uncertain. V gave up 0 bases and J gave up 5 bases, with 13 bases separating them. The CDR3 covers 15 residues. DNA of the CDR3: TGCGCCAGCAGTCAATCGTATCCGGGTGGTTATGGCTACACCTTC. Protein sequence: CASSQSYPGGYGYTF.